Below, one T cell receptor beta chain is given with its context. This clonotype showed up many times. The antigen it recognizes is unknown. No base quality information exists; no much larger clone differs at one position. Library creation used 5' RACE. The listed sequencing device is Illumina HiSeq 2500. A second PCR of about 6 to 11 cycles was performed with a sample-barcoded 5' primer and a J-beta primer mix. A template-switch 5' adaptor carrying 12 random nucleotides introduced a unique molecular identifier onto each TCR beta cDNA molecule. Each sample yielded at least 3 million CDR3-containing paired-end reads. First-strand cDNA synthesis was performed from all RNA using the Mint cDNA synthesis kit, with priming by a TRBC-specific oligonucleotide. Following uracil-DNA glycosylase treatment, a first 18-cycle PCR with universal primers M1SS and BC2_uni_R was performed on all cDNA. In the paper's pipeline: For normalization, 1 million high-quality reads were randomly selected from each sample, with every read carrying a distinct molecular identifier. Reads with shared molecular identifiers were discarded instead of being binned into consensus sequences. CDR3 identification, clonotype clustering and error correction used MiTCR with a Q25 quality threshold and the strictest error-elimination algorithm. A nonparametric unseen species model using Euler transformation provided a lower-bound estimate of total TCR beta diversity. TCRdb trimmed public reads at Q25 via fastp, called clones via MiXCR and kept in-frame beta chains. A single entry per CDR3 protein holds the most common genes and DNA from its merged rows. Here the V and J calls rest on TCRdb's processing, not on the authors' analysis. The sample has 710,000 or so distinct CDR3 sequences on record, roughly 32% of them singletons. Just over 15% of the sample is in the top ten clones.

Donors were under 40 systemically healthy Caucasian individuals from Russia aged roughly 6 to 90 years. Each donor gave 8 to 10 milliliters of peripheral blood, drawn into EDTA-treated Vacutainer tubes. Ficoll-Paque density-gradient centrifugation was used to isolate PBMCs, with at least 7 million per sample. Total RNA was extracted from PBMCs with Trizol reagent, with at least 5 micrograms obtained per sample. The percentages of naive CD45RAhigh/CD27high T cells were determined by flow cytometry on a PBMC aliquot from every donor. These data belong to a study of blood T cells in healthy people across ages (dated by TCRdb to 2015 to 2017). At the level of the whole study: In model experiments, roughly one uniquely barcoded TCR beta cDNA molecule per two T cells was captured by template switching. To avoid experimental bias, donors of different ages were distributed randomly across sequencing lanes. Age-related changes in TCR beta repertoire diversity were measured in the study by deep sequencing normalized with unique cDNA molecular identifiers. Four age groups were formed from the donors: young (average around 15 years), middle-aged (less than 40), aged (roughly 59) and long-lived (around 80). For two donors (one aged 18 to 30 and one aged 80 or older), the study analyzed two additional independent replicas of 1 million unique cDNA reads from the same blood draw.

The research as a whole found: Because profiling used bulk unsorted PBMCs, naive and antigen-experienced compartments could not be compared conclusively. Donor CMV infection status was unknown, potentially confounding age-related changes in expanded clonotypes. Compared with the aged group, the long-lived group had more naive CD4+ T cells, fewer expanded clones and increased TCR diversity, suggesting age selection. As age increased, observed TCR beta diversity per million T cells dropped in a roughly linear way, and a significant reduction was already evident by age 40. Estimates of total diversity from one million sequenced T cells were regarded as lower bounds and underestimates. A strong correlation was found between observed TCR beta diversity and the percentage of naive T cells measured by flow cytometry.

V has 0 bases trimmed and J has 3 bases trimmed; junction bases matching no gene number 5. From a lookup of the germline V gene, CDR1 and CDR2 are SGHRS and YFSETQ. Counted from cysteine to phenylalanine, this CDR3 has 15 amino acids. Only CDR3 DNA remains: 45 bases, in frame from the first base. Sequences were obtained from blood. The sequence was collected from a woman of 80 years or more in good health. Donor details come from another sample of the same person, matched by shared clones. This receptor chain uses TRBV5-1 and TRBJ2-5; TRBD2 lines up with 7 middle nucleotides. CDR3 sequence: CASSLEGLVKETQYF. The sequenced DNA: TGCGCCAGCAGCTTGGAAGGACTAGTAAAAGAGACCCAGTACTTC.